This TCR beta chain was recovered during a study of neurological immune-mediated disorders. Deletions cut 5 bases from V and 4 bases from J, with 11 bases between. The CDR3 runs 14 residues. Time point: longitudinal time-point 1 (baseline). The unsorted libraries originated from 2 million PBMCs kept at -80 C. 5'RACE employing 10-nucleotide random UMIs yielded the cDNA. In TCRdb, the 5' RACE reads were re-called with MiXCR into one record per CDR3 protein. In the table there are around 76,000 distinct CDR3 sequences, roughly a tenth of which are singletons. Source material: PBMCs. The source of this sequence is a man aged 25-45 years in good health. The V call is TRBV12-3 or TRBV12-4, the J call TRBJ2-2; D gene unclear. The CDR3, as DNA: TGTGCCAGCAGTGATGCCCAGATCACCGGGGAGCTGTTTTTT. Its protein product is CASSDAQITGELFF.